Sequencing of this T cell receptor (beta chain) was carried out in a study of blood T cells in healthy people across ages. Combining a sample-barcoded 5' primer with a J-beta primer mix, a second PCR ran for roughly 6 to 12 cycles. One entry per CDR3 protein results from TCRdb running MiXCR on the 5' RACE reads. This table holds some 750,000 distinct CDR3 sequences, around a fifth found once. Trimming pared 5 bases from V and 3 bases from J, leaving 13 bases between. Looked up from germline, CDR1 is SNHLY and CDR2 is FYNNEI. The CDR3 runs 15 residues. Comments on this clonotype: What it binds is unknown.

The authors isolated at least 7 million PBMCs per sample. Samples each had at least 5 micrograms of total RNA extracted. General study results and limits: Older age went with lower TCR beta diversity per million T cells, in a roughly linear way.

The clonotype was recovered from a man aged 65 to 79 in good health. Material for sequencing was blood. The V call is TRBV2, the J call TRBJ1-4; possible D gene TRBD1, 5 bases. The CDR3 loop reads CASSSLMGANEKLFF. The CDR3 nucleotides are TGTGCCAGCAGTAGTCTGATGGGGGCTAATGAAAAACTGTTTTTT.